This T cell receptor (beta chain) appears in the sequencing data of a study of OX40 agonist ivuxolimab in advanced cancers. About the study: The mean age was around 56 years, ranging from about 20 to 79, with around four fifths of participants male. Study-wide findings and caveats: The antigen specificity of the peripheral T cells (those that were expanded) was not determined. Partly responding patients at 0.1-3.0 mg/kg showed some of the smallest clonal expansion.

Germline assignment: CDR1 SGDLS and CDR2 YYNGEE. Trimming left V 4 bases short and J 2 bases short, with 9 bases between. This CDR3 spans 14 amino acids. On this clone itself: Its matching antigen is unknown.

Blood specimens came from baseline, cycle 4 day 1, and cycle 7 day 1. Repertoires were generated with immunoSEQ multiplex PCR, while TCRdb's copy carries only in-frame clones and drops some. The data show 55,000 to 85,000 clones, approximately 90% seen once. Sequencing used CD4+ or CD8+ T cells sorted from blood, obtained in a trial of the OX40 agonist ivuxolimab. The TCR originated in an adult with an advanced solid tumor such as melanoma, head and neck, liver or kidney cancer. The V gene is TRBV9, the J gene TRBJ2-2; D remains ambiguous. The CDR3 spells CASSSPGNTGELFF. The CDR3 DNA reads TGTGCCAGCAGCAGTCCAGGCAACACCGGGGAGCTGTTTTTT.